The source of this T cell receptor beta chain is a study of blood T cell repertoires in COVID-19. By proportion, this clone is medium-sized. Libraries were prepared by immunoSEQ multiplex PCR; TCRdb keeps only in-frame clonotypes and omits some of them. The sample carries about 120,000 clones, roughly 80% recorded once. The CDR3 runs to 13 residues. The germline CDR1 and CDR2 sequences are MNHEY and SVGEGT. Trimming removed 4 bases from V and 8 bases from J, with 12 bases in between. This TCR was sampled from a woman between 35 and 50 years old with acute or convalescent COVID-19. The sequenced material came from peripheral blood. The genes are TRBV6-2 or TRBV6-3 and TRBJ2-1; D is possibly TRBD1 (6 bases). This CDR3 reads CASSLSRGDEQFF. The CDR3 nucleotides read TGTGCCAGCAGTTTGTCCAGGGGTGATGAGCAGTTCTTC.